This T cell receptor beta chain was profiled in a study of T cell responses to AZD1222 COVID-19 vaccine. The wider study: Doses given second, at about 4 or about 12 weeks, were pooled.

Remarks on this clone: Its target is not known.

Trimming pared 0 bases from V and 5 bases from J, leaving 20 bases between. Germline V gene sequence: CDR1 SGHRS, CDR2 YFSETQ. This CDR3 spans 17 amino acids. The repertoire was sequenced with immunoSEQ multiplex PCR; TCRdb's copy has only in-frame clones and lacks some. The repertoire holds roughly 150,000 clones, with 80% to 90% as singletons. General study findings and limits: The span of vaccine-associated CD4 TCRs extended across spike, with dominance at 160-218 and 743-854. Spike-specific TCR depth and breadth grew after two AZD1222 doses.

V usage is TRBV5-1 and J usage is TRBJ1-1; D is possibly TRBD1 (6 bases). Source: peripheral blood, taken on day 0 of AZD1222 vaccination. The source is an adult in good health. CDR3 bases: TGCGCCAGCAGCTTGGAGGCAGGGGCCCGCGGTGGGACTGAAGCTTTCTTT. This translates into CASSLEAGARGGTEAFF. Combining the CDR3 with reference TRBV5-1 and TRBJ1-1 gives the whole variable domain KAGVTQTPRYLIKTRGQQVTLSCSPISGHRSVSWYQQTPGQGLQFLFEYFSETQRNKGNFPGRFSGRQFSNSRSEMNVSTLELGDSALYLCASSLEAGARGGTEAFFGQGTRLTVV.